This T cell receptor (beta chain) was sequenced in a study of cytomegalovirus exposure and HLA in healthy donors (dated by TCRdb to the late 2010s). The study in broad terms: In an earlier analysis of approximately 640 of the donors, 250 to 350 Gb of sequence data and roughly 100 million unique TCR beta sequences from about 179 million T cells were reported. Roughly 300 gigabases of sequencing data and approximately 91 million unique TCR sequences made up an early release that covered several hundred HLA-typed donors. Of the 300 to 500 genotyped donors, 80% to 90% were placed in the genetic ancestry cluster associated with self-reported Caucasian donors. The study was designed to test whether signatures of past pathogen exposure could be identified by cataloging public T cell receptors. Using immunosequencing, the study profiled T cell repertoires from about 650 subjects and related those repertoires to cytomegalovirus serostatus. Along with the roughly 610-subject first cohort, a separate validation cohort of around 120 different subjects was used. To predict cytomegalovirus infection status, the study brought together high-throughput TCR immunosequencing, statistical association of individual TCRs with disease status, and machine learning. A later analysis re-analyzed previously published TCR beta repertoires from 666 donors and added high-resolution HLA genotyping to study TCR occurrence patterns. Rather than using new phenotypic data, the later analysis identified candidate immune exposures from TCR beta sequences and from how often those sequences occurred across donors. In an earlier analysis of several hundred of the donors, high-throughput TCR beta sequencing was used to judge whether each TCR beta V gene segment behaved as functional or pseudogenic. Donor age, sex, ethnicity and CMV serostatus were collected together with the repertoire data. A later genetic analysis took genome-wide SNP genotypes for about 55% of the roughly 700 donors and used that subset as a discovery cohort. Every repertoire in the discovery cohort had been generated on one and the same sequencing platform. HLA typing included class I and class II loci at four-digit resolution. The number of donors typed differed by locus, with 629-630 for A, B, C, DRB1 and DQB1, roughly 550 for DQA1, over 600 for DPA1, and 472 for DPB1. Roughly five DR-DQ haplotypes were treated as single units for association and clustering because of strong linkage in the cohort. Across 300 to 400 genotyped donors of the cohort, an average of roughly 250,000 unique TCR beta nucleotide sequences per donor were sequenced, and 15% to 20% of those sequences were non-productive. Overall study results and their limits: A later analysis found that most CMV-associated TCR beta chains appeared HLA-restricted, with HLA associations seemingly driven largely by CMV exposure. This cohort had only TCR beta chains sequenced, and the lack of alpha or paired-chain data limited which features could be detected. A further reported finding was that TCR beta sequences accurately predicted the HLA-A and HLA-B alleles for most subjects in the first cohort. In an earlier analysis of a few hundred of the donors, most TCR beta V segments were observed in productive rearrangements about 87% or about 30% of the time, broadly matching IMGT annotations. The presence/absence analyses assumed that sequencing depth was roughly uniform across donors, and that assumption may not be true. In a later genetic analysis, fewer N-insertions in productive TCRs were reported among donors in an Asian-associated ancestry cluster than the roughly 640-donor mean. Because counts were too low, under 20 rarely observed V segments, including chromosome 9 orphons, were left out of the earlier analysis of roughly 600 of the donors. The authors suggested that the approach could potentially be generalized to other disease states and immunological phenotypes. In both the original and validation cohorts, the classifier was reported to diagnose cytomegalovirus status with high specificity and sensitivity. Because the 87-base-pair reads could not distinguish some IMGT-functional V segments, including TRBV6-2 and TRBV6-3, those segments were excluded. In a later analysis, TCR association rates were found to vary across HLA loci, with the most associated TCRs seen for DRB1 alleles and the fewest for HLA-C alleles. In a later analysis, 16,951 TCR beta sequences were associated with specific HLA alleles at a false discovery rate of 0.05. In a later analysis, HLA-associated TCR beta chains were found to be more clonally expanded and to have lower generation probabilities than equally common non-associated chains. Linkage disequilibrium might explain the correlated functional status among segregating V segments, but an unknown experimental factor could not be excluded. Because HLA typing was unavailable for some donors at each locus, only the typed subset was used in association tests. When HLA alleles, especially DR and DQ, strongly co-occurred, TCR associations were difficult to assign to individual alleles. The sequencing pipeline was judged likely to have produced a cluster of highly shared sequence variants as a technical artifact. A few of the identified cytomegalovirus-associated TCR beta chains were confirmed in vitro to be specific for cytomegalovirus antigens. For the cohort, immune exposure information was limited to CMV serostatus. A later genetic analysis associated a missense DCLRE1C variant with V-gene and J-gene trimming of TCR beta chains, and an independent cohort replicated the association. The study gave a list of around 170 TCR beta chains associated with cytomegalovirus. In a later analysis, several top co-occurrence clusters were reported to appear linked to parvovirus B19, influenza, CMV and Epstein-Barr virus. While some public TCRs were present in many individuals, most TCR sequences turned up only very rarely across donors.

The library was produced with the immunoSEQ multiplex PCR assay. A mixture of 60 forward primers for TCR Vbeta segments and 13 reverse primers for TCR Jbeta segments was used in the multiplex PCR. The CDR3 region of rearranged TCR beta genes was amplified from genomic DNA with a multiplex PCR assay. On the Illumina HiSeq System, the amplified TCR beta libraries were sequenced as 87-base-pair reads. The authors' pipeline ran thus. In a later analysis, some 80 million unique TCR beta chains were counted across the approximately 640 repertoires, and roughly 10 million of these chains were shared by at least two donors. To remove PCR and sequencing errors, raw reads were error-corrected and collapsed into unique sequences using a nearest-neighbor algorithm that merged closely related sequences. Alignment of CDR3 sequences to IMGT reference sequences was used to assign V, D and J gene segments. For a sequence to be retained, at least a six-nucleotide match to both a V gene segment and a J gene segment was required. Rearrangements were classified as productive when the CDR3 lacked stop codons and remained in frame with V and J, and all other rearrangements were classified as non-productive. Following IMGT convention, CDR3 was defined as the stretch from the second conserved V-encoded cysteine up to the conserved J-encoded phenylalanine. In an earlier analysis of roughly 580 of the donors, sequences lacking an unambiguous match to a single V gene segment were excluded. An earlier analysis of almost 600 of the donors classified V segments as functional when productive rearrangements were above 56.7% and as segregating when the standard deviation between donors was above 5%. To diagnose cytomegalovirus status from the catalog of TCR beta chain sequences, a statistical classification framework was built. A later analysis assigned V and J genes by comparing TCR nucleotide sequences with IMGT/GENE-DB human TR gene sequences. In a later analysis, CDR3 sequences and most-parsimonious VDJ recombination scenarios were assigned using the TCRdist pipeline. In a later analysis, each TCR beta chain was defined by its CDR3 amino acid sequence together with its V-gene family, and reads without a unique V-gene family were excluded. In a later analysis, fewer than 650 highly shared, low-generation-probability nucleotide sequences were removed to address suspected cross-contamination and a sequencing artifact. A later analysis calculated a clonal expansion index for each public chain from normalized within-repertoire ranks of inferred template counts. In a later analysis, generation probabilities were computed with a VDJ recombination model fitted to out-of-frame rearrangements, and the resulting probabilities were checked against IGoR. In a later analysis, hypergeometric tests were used to score TCR-TCR, TCR-HLA and TCR-CMV co-occurrence, with a repertoire-size bias correction applied to TCR pairs. False discovery rates were estimated in a later analysis by permuting HLA or CMV assignments 20 times. In a later analysis, co-occurring TCRs were grouped using DBSCAN, and TCRdist sequence similarity was added for clustering within HLA-allele-positive subsets. Co-occurrence clustering excluded repertoires with fewer than 30,000 or more than 120,000 public chains, plus five with anomalous nucleotide sharing. What TCRdb holds here is the immuneACCESS table cut down to in-frame rearrangements. Part of the clones is not present; checked against another copy, under half of the missing clones reflect an unresolved V gene, and the others are unexplained. That table furnishes V, J and clone size, whereas the DNA furnished D and trimming. The sample table includes 90,000 to 120,000 clones. Of the sample, about 0.59% is held by the ten largest clones.

In regard to this clone: Its target antigen remains unknown.

The CDR3 runs 15 residues from the cysteine to the phenylalanine. Only the CDR3 DNA is retained, 45 bases long and in frame from the first base. V is shortened by 2 bases, J by 7 bases, and the region joining them spans 14 bases. According to the germline V gene, CDR1 reads KGHSH and CDR2 reads LQKENI. The cohort comprised under 700 healthy bone marrow donors. All cohort members were sampled while nominally healthy, although unrecorded immune exposures were likely present. The donor was CMV seronegative and was included in the group of a few hundred seronegative cohort members. A peripheral blood sample was provided by each donor, and peripheral blood mononuclear cells were used for TCR beta sequencing. The Qiagen DNeasy Blood Extraction Kit was used to extract genomic DNA from the blood cell samples.

Sequencing input: PBMCs. This chain joins TRBV18 to TRBJ1-4; the D gene is perhaps TRBD1, from 6 matching bases. The sequence derives from a man in his fifties in good health and CMV-seronegative. The DNA sequence reads TGTGCCAGCTCACCAAGTCGGGACAATTTTGAAAAACTGTTTTTT. The translation is CASSPSRDNFEKLFF.